This T cell receptor beta chain was recorded in a study of T cells in Graves' hyperthyroidism and ophthalmopathy. The CDR3 totals 16 residues. Trimming removed 2 bases from V and 6 bases from J, with 20 bases in between. Germline V gene sequence: CDR1 MDHEN, CDR2 SYDVKM. Points from the study as a whole: In blood, most of the thyroid clonotypes expanded above 0.001 were also present. A 13 V-J signature model discriminated ophthalmopathy versus stable hyperthyroidism.

This clonotype was recorded at least ten times. The target antigen is unknown. Amplified TCR beta CDR3 regions derived from RNA transcripts. HTBI primers were the set used in a first-round RT-PCR of the TCR CDR3. Each CDR3 protein gets one entry after TCRdb re-called the multiplex PCR reads with MiXCR. This sample has nearly 600,000 distinct CDR3 sequences, with approximately 15% found just once. This TCR was sampled from a woman aged 30 to 39 with Graves' hyperthyroidism that later progressed to Graves' ophthalmopathy. The J gene is TRBJ2-7, the V gene TRBV28, with D possibly TRBD2 on 6 matching bases. Sequencing input: blood. The chain's CDR3 is CASSLKFSGVRPEQYF. Written as DNA, the CDR3 is TGTGCCAGCAGTTTAAAGTTCTCGGGGGTAAGGCCCGAGCAGTACTTC.